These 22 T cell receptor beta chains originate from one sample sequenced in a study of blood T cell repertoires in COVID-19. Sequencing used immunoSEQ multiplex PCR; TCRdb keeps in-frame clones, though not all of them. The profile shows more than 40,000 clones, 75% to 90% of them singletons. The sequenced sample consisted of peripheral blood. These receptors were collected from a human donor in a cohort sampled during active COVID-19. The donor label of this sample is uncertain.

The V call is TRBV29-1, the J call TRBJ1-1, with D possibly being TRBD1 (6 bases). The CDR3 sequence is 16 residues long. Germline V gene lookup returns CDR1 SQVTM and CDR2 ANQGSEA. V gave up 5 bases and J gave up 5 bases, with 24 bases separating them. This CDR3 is CSVFGQLELSRTEAFF. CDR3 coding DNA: TGCAGCGTTTTTGGACAGCTGGAGCTGAGTAGGACTGAAGCTTTCTTT.

The CDR3 DNA follows: TGTGCCAGTCGGGGGTACAATGAGCAGTTCTTC. Its translation is CASRGYNEQFF. The chain is built from TRBV6-5 and TRBJ2-1; D perhaps matches TRBD2 (6 bases). Germline assignment: CDR1 MNHEY and CDR2 SVGAGI. V dropped 9 bases and J dropped 4 bases, with 7 bases sitting between them. This CDR3 region has 11 residues.

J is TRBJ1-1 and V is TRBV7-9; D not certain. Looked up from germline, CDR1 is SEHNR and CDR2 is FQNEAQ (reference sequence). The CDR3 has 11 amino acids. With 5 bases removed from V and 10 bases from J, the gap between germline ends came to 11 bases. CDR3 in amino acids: CASSHGLVAFF. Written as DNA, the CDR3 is TGTGCCAGCAGCCATGGACTCGTAGCTTTCTTT.

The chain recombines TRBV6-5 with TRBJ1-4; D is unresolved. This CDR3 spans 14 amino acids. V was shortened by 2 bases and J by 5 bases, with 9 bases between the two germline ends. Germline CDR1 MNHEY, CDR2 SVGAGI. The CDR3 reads CASSYGQPNEKLFF. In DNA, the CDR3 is TGTGCCAGCAGTTACGGGCAGCCCAATGAAAAACTGTTTTTT.

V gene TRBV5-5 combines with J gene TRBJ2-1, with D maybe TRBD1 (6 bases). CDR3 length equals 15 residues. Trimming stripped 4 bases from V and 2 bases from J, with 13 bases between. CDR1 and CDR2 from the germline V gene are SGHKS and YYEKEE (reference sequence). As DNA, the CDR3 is TGTGCCAGCAGCCAAATGACAGGAGCCTACAATGAGCAGTTCTTC. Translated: CASSQMTGAYNEQFF. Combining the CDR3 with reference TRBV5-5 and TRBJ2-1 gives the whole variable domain DAGVTQSPTHLIKTRGQQVTLRCSPISGHKSVSWYQQVLGQGPQFIFQYYEKEERGRGNFPDRFSARQFPNYSSELNVNALLLGDSALYLCASSQMTGAYNEQFFGPGTRLTVL.

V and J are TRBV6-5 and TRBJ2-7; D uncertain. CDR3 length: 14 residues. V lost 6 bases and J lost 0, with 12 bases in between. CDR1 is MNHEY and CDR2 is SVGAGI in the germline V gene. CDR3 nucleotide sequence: TGTGCCAGCAGACTGACCGACTTCTCCTACGAGCAGTACTTC. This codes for CASRLTDFSYEQYF.

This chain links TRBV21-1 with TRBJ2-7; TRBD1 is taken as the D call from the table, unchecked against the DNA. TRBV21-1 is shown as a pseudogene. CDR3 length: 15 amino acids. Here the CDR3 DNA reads TGTGCCAGCAGCTGGCCCAGGACAGGGTTCGACGAGCAGTACTTC. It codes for CASSWPRTGFDEQYF.

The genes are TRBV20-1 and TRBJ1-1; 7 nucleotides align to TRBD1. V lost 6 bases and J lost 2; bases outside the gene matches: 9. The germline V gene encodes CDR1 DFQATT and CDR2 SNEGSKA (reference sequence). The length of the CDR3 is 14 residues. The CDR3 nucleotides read TGCAGTGCCAGTAGGGACAGCCTAAACACTGAAGCTTTCTTT. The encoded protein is CSASRDSLNTEAFF.

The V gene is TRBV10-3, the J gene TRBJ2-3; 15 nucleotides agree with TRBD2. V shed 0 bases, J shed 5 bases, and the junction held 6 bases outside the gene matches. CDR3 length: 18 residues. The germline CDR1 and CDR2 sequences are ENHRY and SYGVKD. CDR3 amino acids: CAISESRTSGGAVDTQYF. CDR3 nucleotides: TGTGCCATCAGTGAGTCACGGACTAGCGGGGGGGCTGTAGATACGCAGTATTTT.

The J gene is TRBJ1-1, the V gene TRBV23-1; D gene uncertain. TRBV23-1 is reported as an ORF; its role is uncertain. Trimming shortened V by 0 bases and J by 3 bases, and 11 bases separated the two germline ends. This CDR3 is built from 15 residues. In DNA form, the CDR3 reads TGCGCCAGCAGTCAATCGGGAGGAAGGGACACTGAAGCTTTCTTT. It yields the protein CASSQSGGRDTEAFF.

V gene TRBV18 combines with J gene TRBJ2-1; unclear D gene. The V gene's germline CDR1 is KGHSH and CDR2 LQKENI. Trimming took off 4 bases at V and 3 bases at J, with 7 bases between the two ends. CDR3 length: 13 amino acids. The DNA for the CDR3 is TGTGCCAGCTCACAAGCTCACTACAATGAGCAGTTCTTC. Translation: CASSQAHYNEQFF.

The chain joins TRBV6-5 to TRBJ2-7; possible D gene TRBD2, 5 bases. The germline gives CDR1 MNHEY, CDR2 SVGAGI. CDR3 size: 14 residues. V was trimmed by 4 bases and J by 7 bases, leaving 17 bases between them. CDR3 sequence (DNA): TGTGCCAGCAGTTCCCGATCGTCGGGGAGAGAGCAGTACTTC. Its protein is CASSSRSSGREQYF.

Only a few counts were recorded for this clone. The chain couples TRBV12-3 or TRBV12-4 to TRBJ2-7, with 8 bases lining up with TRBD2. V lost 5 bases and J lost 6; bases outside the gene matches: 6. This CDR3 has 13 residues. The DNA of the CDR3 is TGTGCCAGCAGTGCGGGAGGCCTGCGCGAGCAGTACTTC. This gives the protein CASSAGGLREQYF.

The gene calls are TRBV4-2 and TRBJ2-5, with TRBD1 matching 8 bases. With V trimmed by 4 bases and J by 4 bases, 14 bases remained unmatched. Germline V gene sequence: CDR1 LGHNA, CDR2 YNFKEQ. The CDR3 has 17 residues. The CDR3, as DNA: TGTGCCAGCAGCCCCGCGGCCGGACAGGGCGTTGGAGAGACCCAGTACTTC. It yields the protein CASSPAAGQGVGETQYF.

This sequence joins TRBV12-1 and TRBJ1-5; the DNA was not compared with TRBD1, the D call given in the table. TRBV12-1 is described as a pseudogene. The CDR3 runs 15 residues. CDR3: CASSADREGNQPQHF. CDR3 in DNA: TGTGCCAGCAGCGCCGACAGGGAAGGCAATCAGCCCCAGCATTTT.

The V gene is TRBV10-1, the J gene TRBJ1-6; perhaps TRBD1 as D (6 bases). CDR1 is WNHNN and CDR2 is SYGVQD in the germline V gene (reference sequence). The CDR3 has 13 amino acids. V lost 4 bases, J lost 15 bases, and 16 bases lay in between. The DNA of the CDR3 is TGCGCCAGCAGTGTGACAGGTAAGAGGCTCCTCCACTTT. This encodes CASSVTGKRLLHF.

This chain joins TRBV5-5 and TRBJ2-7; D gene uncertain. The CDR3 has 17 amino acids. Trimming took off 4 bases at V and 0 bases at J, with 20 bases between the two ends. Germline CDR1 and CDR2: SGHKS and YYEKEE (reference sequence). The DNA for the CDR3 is TGTGCCAGCAGCCGTTTACCTCAGGATCTCAGCTCCTACGAGCAGTACTTC. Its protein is CASSRLPQDLSSYEQYF.

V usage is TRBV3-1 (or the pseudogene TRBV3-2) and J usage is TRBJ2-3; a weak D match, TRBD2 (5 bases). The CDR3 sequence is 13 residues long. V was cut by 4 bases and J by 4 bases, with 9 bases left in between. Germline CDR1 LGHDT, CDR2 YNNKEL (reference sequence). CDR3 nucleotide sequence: TGTGCCAGCAGCCCCGAGGGATCAGATACGCAGTATTTT. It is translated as CASSPEGSDTQYF.

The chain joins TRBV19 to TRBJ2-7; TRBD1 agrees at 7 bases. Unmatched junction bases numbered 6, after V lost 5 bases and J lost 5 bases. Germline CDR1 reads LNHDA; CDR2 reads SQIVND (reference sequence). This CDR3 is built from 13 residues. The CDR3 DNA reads TGTGCCAGTAGTCAACGACAGGGTGACGAGCAGTACTTC. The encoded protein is CASSQRQGDEQYF. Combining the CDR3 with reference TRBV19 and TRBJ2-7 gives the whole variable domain DGGITQSPKYLFRKEGQNVTLSCEQNLNHDAMYWYRQDPGQGLRLIYYSQIVNDFQKGDIAEGYSVSREKKESFPLTVTSAQKNPTAFYLCASSQRQGDEQYFGPGTRLTVT.

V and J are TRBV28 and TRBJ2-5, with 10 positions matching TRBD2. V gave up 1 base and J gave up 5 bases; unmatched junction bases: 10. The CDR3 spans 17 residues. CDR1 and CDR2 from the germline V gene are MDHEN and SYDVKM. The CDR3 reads CASSLSGAGGPTETQYF. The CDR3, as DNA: TGTGCCAGCAGTTTATCTGGAGCGGGGGGGCCTACGGAGACCCAGTACTTC. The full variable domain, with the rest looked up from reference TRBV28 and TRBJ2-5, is DVKVTQSSRYLVKRTGEKVFLECVQDMDHENMFWYRQDPGLGLRLIYFSYDVKMKEKGDIPEGYSVSREKKERFSLILESASTNQTSMYLCASSLSGAGGPTETQYFGPGTRLLVL.

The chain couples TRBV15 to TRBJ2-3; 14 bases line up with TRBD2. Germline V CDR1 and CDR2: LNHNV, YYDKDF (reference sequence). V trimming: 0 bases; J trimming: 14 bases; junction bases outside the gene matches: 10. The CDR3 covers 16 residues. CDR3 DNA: TGTGCCACCAGCAGAGATATGGGGACTAGCGGGGGCCCGGTGTATTTT. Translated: CATSRDMGTSGGPVYF.

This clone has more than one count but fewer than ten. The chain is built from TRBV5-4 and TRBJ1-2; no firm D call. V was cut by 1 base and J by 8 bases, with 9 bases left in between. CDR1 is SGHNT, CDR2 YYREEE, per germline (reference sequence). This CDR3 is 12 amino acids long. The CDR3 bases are TGTGCCAGCAGCTTGTTCGGAGGGGGCTACACCTTC. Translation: CASSLFGGGYTF.